This T cell receptor (beta chain) was captured in a study of molecular identifiers for immune sequencing clone quantification. Study-wide background: Replicate runs used RNA from roughly 20,000 or 100,000 naive CD8 cells, which was split five ways into aliquots, and four of those aliquots were then sequenced.

TCRdb itself ran the PCR reads through MiXCR, one entry per CDR3 protein. The sample shows about 640,000 distinct CDR3 sequences, 20% of them seen only once. Whole-study findings and limits: Clones with over 20 RNA copies captured over 98% of effector molecules but under 1% of naive ones. In cases of identical TCR molecules sharing a barcode, highly expanded clone sizes could be underestimated.

Germline V gene sequence: CDR1 MDHEN, CDR2 SYDVKM. V trimming: 3 bases; J trimming: 2 bases; junction bases outside the gene matches: 3. The CDR3 has 15 residues. This clonotype was counted at least ten times. What it binds is not known. The sequenced material came from naive CD8+ T cells from blood, with Jurkat cell RNA spiked in. Subset meaning: FACS-sorted CD8+CD4-CCR7+CD45RA+ naive T cells. This clonotype was obtained from a human donor in good health. Some libraries in this study had Jurkat cell RNA spiked in. The V call is TRBV28, the J call TRBJ2-7, with 11 bases fitting TRBD2. The chain's CDR3 is CASSLSTSGTYEQYF. The CDR3 coding sequence is TGTGCCAGCAGTTTGTCGACTAGCGGGACCTACGAGCAGTACTTC.